The clone carrying this T cell receptor (beta chain) was observed at least ten times. Antigen: not known. TCRdb reanalysed the reads using MiXCR and keeps one entry per CDR3 protein. The sample gives roughly 140,000 distinct CDR3 sequences, around 24% of which show up once; approximately 11% is in the top ten. The sample belongs to a study of T cell repertoires in cytomegalovirus infection. As for the study in general: Indicated by public TCR beta signatures were CMV infection and matching HLA type.

Trimming stripped 1 base from V and 5 bases from J, with 15 bases between. In germline, CDR1 is SGHTA, CDR2 FQGNSA. The CDR3 is 16 residues long. Findings and limits, study-wide: There were HLA-C-restricted CMV-specific TCR beta clonotypes dominating the ex vivo response. CMV carriers having the relevant HLA were flagged by cumulative public TCR beta family frequency.

The TCR was taken from a human donor in good health (CMV status not recorded). Some clones in this sample may be carry-over from other donors' samples. The rearrangement joins TRBV7-2 to TRBJ2-1; possibly TRBD1 or TRBD2 for D (5 bases each). The sample was PBMCs. The CDR3 nucleotides read TGTGCCAGCAGCTTAGACGGGGCATCGTCGAACAATGAGCAGTTCTTC. This codes for CASSLDGASSNNEQFF.